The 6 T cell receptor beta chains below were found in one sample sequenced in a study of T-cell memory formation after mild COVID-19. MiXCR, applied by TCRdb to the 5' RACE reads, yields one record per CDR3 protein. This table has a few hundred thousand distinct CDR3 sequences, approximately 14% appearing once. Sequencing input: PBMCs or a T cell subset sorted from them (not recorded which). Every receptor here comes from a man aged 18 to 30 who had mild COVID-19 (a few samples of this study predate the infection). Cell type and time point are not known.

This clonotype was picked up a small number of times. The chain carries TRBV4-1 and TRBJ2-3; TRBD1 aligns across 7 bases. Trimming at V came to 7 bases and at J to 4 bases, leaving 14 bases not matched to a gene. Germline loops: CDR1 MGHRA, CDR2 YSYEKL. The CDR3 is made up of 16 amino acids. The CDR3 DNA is TGCGCCAGCAACGGATACTCAGGGGGTACCGCAGATACGCAGTATTTT. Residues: CASNGYSGGTADTQYF.

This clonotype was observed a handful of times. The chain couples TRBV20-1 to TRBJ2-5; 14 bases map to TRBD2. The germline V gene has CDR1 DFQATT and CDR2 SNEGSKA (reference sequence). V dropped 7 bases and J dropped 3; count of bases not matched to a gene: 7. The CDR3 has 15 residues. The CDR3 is CSGQPGLAGEETQYF. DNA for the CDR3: TGCAGTGGTCAACCGGGACTAGCGGGGGAAGAGACCCAGTACTTC.

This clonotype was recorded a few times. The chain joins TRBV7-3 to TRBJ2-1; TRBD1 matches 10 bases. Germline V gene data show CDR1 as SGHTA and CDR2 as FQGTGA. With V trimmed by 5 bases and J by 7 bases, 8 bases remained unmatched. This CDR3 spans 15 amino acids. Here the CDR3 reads CASSLDRGLLNEQFF. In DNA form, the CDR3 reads TGTGCCAGCAGCCTAGACAGGGGGCTTCTGAATGAGCAGTTCTTC. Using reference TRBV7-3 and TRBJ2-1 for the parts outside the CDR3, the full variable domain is GAGVSQTPSNKVTEKGKYVELRCDPISGHTALYWYRQSLGQGPEFLIYFQGTGAADDSGLPNDRFFAVRPEGSVSTLKIQRTERGDSAVYLCASSLDRGLLNEQFFGPGTRLTVL.

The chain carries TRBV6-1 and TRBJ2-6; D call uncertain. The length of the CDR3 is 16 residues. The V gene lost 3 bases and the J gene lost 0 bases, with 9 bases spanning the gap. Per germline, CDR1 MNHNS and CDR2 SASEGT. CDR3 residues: CASSEYSHSGANVLTF. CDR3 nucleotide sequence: TGTGCCAGCAGTGAGTACAGCCACTCTGGGGCCAACGTCCTGACTTTC.

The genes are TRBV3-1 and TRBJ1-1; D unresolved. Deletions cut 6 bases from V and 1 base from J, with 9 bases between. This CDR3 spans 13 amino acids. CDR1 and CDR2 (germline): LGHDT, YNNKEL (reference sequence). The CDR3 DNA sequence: TGTGCCAGCAGTTACATTGAGAACACTGAAGCTTTCTTT. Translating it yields CASSYIENTEAFF.

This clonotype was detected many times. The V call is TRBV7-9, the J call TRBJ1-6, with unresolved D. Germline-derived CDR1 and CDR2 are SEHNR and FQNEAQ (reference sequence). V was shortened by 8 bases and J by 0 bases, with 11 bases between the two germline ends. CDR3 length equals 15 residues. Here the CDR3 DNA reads TGTGCCAGCCAAAGTAAAAGCTCCTATAATTCACCCCTCCACTTT. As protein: CASQSKSSYNSPLHF.